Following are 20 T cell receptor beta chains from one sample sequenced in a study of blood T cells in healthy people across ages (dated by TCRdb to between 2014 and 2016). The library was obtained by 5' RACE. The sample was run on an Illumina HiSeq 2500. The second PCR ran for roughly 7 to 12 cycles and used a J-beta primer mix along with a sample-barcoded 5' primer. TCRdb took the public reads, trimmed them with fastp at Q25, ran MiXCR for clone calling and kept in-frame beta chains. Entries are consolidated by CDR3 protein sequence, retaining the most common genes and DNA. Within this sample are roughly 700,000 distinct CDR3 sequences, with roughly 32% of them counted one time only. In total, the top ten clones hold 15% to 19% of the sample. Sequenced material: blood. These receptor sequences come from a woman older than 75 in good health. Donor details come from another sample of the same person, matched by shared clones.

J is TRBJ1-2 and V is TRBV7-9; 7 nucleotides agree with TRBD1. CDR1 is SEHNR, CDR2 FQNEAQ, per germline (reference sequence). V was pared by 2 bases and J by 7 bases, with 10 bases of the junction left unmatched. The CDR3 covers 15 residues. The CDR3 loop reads CASSLPGQRACGYTF. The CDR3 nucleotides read TGTGCCAGCAGCTTACCGGGACAGAGGGCATGTGGCTACACCTTC.

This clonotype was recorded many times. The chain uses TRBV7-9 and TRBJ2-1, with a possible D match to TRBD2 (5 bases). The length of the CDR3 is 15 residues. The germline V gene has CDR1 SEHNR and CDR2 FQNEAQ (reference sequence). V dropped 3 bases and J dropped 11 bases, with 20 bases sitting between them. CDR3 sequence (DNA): TGTGCCAGCAGCTTTTTCGTAGGGCGGACGACTAAGCAGTTCTTC. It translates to CASSFFVGRTTKQFF.

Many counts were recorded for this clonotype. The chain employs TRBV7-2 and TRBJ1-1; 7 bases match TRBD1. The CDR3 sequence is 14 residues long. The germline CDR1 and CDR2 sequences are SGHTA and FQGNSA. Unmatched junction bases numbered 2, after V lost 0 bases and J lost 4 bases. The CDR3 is CASSLAAGGTEAFF. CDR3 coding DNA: TGTGCCAGCAGCTTAGCGGCAGGGGGCACTGAAGCTTTCTTT.

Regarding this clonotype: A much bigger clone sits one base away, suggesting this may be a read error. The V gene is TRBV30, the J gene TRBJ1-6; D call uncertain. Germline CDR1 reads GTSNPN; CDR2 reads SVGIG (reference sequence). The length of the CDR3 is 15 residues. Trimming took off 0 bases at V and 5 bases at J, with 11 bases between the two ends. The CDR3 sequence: CAWSVLGLDNSPLHF. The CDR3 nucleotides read TGTGCCTGGAGTGTTTTAGGCCTAGATAATTCACCCCTCCACTTT. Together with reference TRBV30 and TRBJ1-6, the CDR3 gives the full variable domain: SQTIHQWPATLVQPVGSPLSLECTVEGTSNPNLYWYRQAAGRGLQLLFYSVGIGQISSEVPQNLSASRPQDRQFILSSKKLLLSDSGFYLCAWSVLGLDNSPLHFGNGTRLTVT.

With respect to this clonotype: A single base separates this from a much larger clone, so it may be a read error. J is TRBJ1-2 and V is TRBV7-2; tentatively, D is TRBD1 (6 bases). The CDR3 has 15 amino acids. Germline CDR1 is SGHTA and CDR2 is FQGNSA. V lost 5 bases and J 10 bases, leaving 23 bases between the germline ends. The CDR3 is CASSTRTALAGDYTF. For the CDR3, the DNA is TGTGCCAGCAGCACTAGGACAGCCTTAGCGGGGGACTACACCTTC.

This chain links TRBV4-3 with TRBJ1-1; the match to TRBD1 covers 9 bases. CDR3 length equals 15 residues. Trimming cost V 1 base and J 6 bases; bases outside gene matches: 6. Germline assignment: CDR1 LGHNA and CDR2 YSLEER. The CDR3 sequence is CASSQVGTGSAEAFF. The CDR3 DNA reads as TGCGCCAGCAGCCAAGTGGGGACAGGGTCGGCTGAAGCTTTCTTT.

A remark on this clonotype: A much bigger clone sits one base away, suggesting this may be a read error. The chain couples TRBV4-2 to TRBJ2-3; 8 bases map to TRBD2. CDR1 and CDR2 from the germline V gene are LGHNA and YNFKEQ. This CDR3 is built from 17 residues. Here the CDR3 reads CAGSQDELAASTDTQYF. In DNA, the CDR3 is TGTGCCGGCAGCCAAGATGAACTAGCGGCAAGCACAGATACGCAGTATTTT.

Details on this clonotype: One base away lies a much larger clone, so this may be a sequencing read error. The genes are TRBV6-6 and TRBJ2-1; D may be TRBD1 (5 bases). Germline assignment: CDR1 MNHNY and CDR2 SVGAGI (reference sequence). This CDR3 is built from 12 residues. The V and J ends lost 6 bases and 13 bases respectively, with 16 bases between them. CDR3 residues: CASRTRAETQFF. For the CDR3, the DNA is TGTGCCAGCAGAACCAGGGCAGAGACCCAGTTCTTC.

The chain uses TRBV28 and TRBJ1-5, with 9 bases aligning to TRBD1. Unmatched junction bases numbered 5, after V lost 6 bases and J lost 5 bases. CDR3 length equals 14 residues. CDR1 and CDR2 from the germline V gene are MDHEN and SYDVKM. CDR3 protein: CASSIGTGYQPQHF. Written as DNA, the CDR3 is TGTGCCAGCAGCATAGGGACAGGGTATCAGCCCCAGCATTTT.

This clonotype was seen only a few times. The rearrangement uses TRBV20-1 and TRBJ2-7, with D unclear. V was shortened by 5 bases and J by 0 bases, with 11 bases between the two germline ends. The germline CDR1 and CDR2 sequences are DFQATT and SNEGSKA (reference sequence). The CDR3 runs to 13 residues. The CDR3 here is CSAPASSSYEQYF. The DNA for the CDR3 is TGCAGTGCTCCAGCCTCGAGCTCCTACGAGCAGTACTTC.

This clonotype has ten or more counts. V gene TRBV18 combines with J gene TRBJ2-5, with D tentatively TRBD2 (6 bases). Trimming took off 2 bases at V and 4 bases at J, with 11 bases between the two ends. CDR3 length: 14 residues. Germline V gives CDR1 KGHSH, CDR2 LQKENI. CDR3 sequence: CASSPNQGGETQYF. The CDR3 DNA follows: TGTGCCAGCTCACCAAACCAGGGAGGAGAGACCCAGTACTTC.

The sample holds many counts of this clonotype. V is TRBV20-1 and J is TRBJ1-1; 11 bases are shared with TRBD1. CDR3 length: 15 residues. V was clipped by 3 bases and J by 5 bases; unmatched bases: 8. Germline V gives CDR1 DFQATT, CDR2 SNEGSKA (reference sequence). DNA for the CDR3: TGCAGTGCTAGGCACAACCGGGACAGGGGGACTGAAGCTTTCTTT. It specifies CSARHNRDRGTEAFF.

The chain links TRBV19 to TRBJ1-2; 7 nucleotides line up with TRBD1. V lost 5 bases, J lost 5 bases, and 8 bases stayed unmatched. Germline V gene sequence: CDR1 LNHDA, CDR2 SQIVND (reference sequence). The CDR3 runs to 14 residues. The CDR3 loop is CASSLRPGQYGYTF. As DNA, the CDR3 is TGTGCCAGTAGTCTCCGACCGGGACAGTATGGCTACACCTTC.

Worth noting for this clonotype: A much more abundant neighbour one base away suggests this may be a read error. CDR3 DNA sequence: TGCAGCGGTGCAACAGGGCAAGAGACCCAGTACTTC. Translation gives CSGATGQETQYF. The V call is TRBV29-1, the J call TRBJ2-5; D perhaps matches TRBD1 (6 bases). This CDR3 comprises 12 residues. V was trimmed by 7 bases and J by 2 bases, leaving 11 bases between them. Germline V lookup: CDR1 SQVTM, CDR2 ANQGSEA.

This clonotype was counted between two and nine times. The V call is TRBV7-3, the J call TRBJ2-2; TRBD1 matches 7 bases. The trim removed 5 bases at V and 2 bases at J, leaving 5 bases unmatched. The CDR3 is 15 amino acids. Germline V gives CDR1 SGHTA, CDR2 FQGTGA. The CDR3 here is CASSLGTDNTGELFF. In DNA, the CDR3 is TGTGCCAGCAGCCTCGGGACAGATAACACCGGGGAGCTGTTTTTT.

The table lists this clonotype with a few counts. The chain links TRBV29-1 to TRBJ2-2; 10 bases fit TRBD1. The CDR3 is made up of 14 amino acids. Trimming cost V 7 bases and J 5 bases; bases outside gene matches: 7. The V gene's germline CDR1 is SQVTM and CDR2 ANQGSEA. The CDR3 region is CSGRQGARTGELFF. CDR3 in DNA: TGCAGCGGGAGACAGGGGGCGAGGACCGGGGAGCTGTTTTTT.

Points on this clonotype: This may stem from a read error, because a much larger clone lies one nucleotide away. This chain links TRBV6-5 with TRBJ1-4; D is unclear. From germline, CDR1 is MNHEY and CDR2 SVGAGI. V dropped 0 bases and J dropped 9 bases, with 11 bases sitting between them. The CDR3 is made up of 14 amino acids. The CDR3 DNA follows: TGTGCCAGCAGTTACTCGGGTCAAAATAAAAAACTGTTTTTT. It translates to CASSYSGQNKKLFF.

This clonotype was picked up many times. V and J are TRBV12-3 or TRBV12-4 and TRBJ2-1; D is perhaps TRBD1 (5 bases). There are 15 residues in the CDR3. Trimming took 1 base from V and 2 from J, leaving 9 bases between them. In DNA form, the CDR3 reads TGTGCCAGCAGTTTAGTTGGGGCCCCCTACAATGAGCAGTTCTTC. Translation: CASSLVGAPYNEQFF.

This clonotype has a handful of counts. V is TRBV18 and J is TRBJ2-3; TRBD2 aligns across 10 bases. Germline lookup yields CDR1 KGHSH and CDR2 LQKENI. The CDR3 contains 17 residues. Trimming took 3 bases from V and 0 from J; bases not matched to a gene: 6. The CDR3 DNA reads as TGTGCCAGCTCACCTTCTACGGGACTAGCGAGCACAGATACGCAGTATTTT. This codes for CASSPSTGLASTDTQYF.

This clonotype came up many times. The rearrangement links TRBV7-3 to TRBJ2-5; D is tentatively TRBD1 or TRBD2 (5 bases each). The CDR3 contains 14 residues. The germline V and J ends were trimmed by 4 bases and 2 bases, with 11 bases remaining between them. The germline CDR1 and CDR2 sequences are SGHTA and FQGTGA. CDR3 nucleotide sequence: TGTGCCAGCAGCTCGGGACGGGGACAAGAGACCCAGTACTTC. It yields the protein CASSSGRGQETQYF.